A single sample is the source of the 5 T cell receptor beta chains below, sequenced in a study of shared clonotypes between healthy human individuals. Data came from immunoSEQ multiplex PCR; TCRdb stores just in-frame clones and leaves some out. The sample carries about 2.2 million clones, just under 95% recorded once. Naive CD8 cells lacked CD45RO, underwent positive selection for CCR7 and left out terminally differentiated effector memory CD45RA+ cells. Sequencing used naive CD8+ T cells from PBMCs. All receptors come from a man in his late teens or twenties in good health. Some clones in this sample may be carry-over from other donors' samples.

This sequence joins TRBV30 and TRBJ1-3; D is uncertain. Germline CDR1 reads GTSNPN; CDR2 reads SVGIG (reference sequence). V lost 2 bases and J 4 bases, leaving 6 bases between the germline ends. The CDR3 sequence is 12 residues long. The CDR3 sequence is CAWSTTGNTIYF. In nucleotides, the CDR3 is TGTGCCTGGAGTACAACGGGAAACACCATATATTTT.

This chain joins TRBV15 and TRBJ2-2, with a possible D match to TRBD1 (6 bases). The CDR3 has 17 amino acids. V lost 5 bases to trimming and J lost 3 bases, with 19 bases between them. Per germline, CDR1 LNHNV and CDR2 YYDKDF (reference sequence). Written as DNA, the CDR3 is TGTGCCACCAGCCCCTTACTAGACAGGAAGCACACCGGGGAGCTGTTTTTT. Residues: CATSPLLDRKHTGELFF. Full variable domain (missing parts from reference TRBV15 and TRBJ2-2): DAMVIQNPRYQVTQFGKPVTLSCSQTLNHNVMYWYQQKSSQAPKLLFHYYDKDFNNEADTPDNFQSRRPNTSFCFLDIRSPGLGDTAMYLCATSPLLDRKHTGELFFGEGSRLTVL.

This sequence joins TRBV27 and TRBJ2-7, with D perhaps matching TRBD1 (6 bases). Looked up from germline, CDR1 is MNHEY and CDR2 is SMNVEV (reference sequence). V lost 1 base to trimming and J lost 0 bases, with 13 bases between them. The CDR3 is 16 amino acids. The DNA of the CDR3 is TGTGCCAGCAGTTTATTGCCAGGGGCAAGCTCCTACGAGCAGTACTTC. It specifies CASSLLPGASSYEQYF.

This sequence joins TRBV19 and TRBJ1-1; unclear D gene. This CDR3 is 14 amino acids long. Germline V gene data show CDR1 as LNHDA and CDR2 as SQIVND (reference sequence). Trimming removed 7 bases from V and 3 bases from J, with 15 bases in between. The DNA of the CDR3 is TGTGCCAGTAATGCCCTACATGGGGACACTGAAGCTTTCTTT. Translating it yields CASNALHGDTEAFF.

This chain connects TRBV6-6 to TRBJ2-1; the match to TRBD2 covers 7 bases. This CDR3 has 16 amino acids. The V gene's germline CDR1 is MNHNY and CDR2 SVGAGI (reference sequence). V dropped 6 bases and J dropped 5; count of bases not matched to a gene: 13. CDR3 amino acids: CASSRRLAGADNEQFF. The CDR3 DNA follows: TGTGCCAGCAGCCGCCGTCTGGCGGGAGCCGACAATGAGCAGTTCTTC.